One and the same sample provided the 30 T cell receptor beta chains below, sequenced in a study of molecular identifiers for immune sequencing clone quantification. TCRdb fed the PCR reads into MiXCR, producing one record per CDR3 protein. Of 550,000 to 750,000 distinct CDR3 sequences listed, just under 20% are singletons. The source material was naive CD8+ T cells from blood, with Jurkat cell RNA spiked in. The subset denotes: FACS-sorted CD8+CD4-CCR7+CD45RA+ naive T cells. The origin of the receptors is a human donor in good health. Some libraries in this study had Jurkat cell RNA spiked in.

The chain combines TRBV5-6 with TRBJ2-7; D tentatively reads TRBD1 or TRBD2 (5 bases each). The germline CDR1 and CDR2 sequences are SGHDT and YYEEEE. CDR3 length equals 14 residues. V lost 0 bases and J lost 5, with 12 bases in between. The CDR3 here is CASSLGGSWDEQYF. CDR3 in DNA: TGTGCCAGCAGCTTGGGGGGGTCCTGGGACGAGCAGTACTTC.

V and J are TRBV28 and TRBJ2-3; 14 bases map to TRBD2. Germline V lookup: CDR1 MDHEN, CDR2 SYDVKM. This CDR3 comprises 19 residues. V dropped 5 bases and J dropped 0; count of bases not matched to a gene: 10. The CDR3, as DNA: TGTGCCAGCAGTACGGGACTAGCGGGAGCGCTGGCTAGCACAGATACGCAGTATTTT. Its protein product is CASSTGLAGALASTDTQYF.

In the case of this clonotype: Just one base apart from a much larger clone, this may be a read error. The V gene is TRBV20-1, the J gene TRBJ1-2; 8 bases line up with TRBD1. J was trimmed by 4 bases and V by 0 bases; bases with no gene match: 13. This CDR3 is 17 amino acids long. The germline CDR1 and CDR2 sequences are DFQATT and SNEGSKA (reference sequence). The CDR3 loop is CSARDCAAGGLPYGYTF. The CDR3 DNA reads TGCAGTGCTAGAGATTGCGCGGCAGGGGGCCTCCCCTATGGCTACACCTTC.

This clonotype showed up many times. CDR3 nucleotides: TGCAGTGCTAGAGCCCTAGCGGGAGTAGGGGAGCAGTACTTC. This gives the protein CSARALAGVGEQYF. The J gene is TRBJ2-7, the V gene TRBV20-1, with 10 nucleotides matching TRBD2. CDR1 is DFQATT and CDR2 is SNEGSKA in the germline V gene (reference sequence). The CDR3 loop spans 14 amino acids. V shed 1 base and J 7 bases; nucleotides not matched to a gene: 7.

For this clonotype: A much larger clone is a single base away; this may be a read error. The chain couples TRBV9 to TRBJ1-2; D gene unclear. Germline V gives CDR1 SGDLS, CDR2 YYNGEE. The CDR3 has 14 residues. The CDR3 region is CASSVRSKHYGYAF. DNA for the CDR3: TGTGCCAGCAGCGTCAGGAGCAAGCACTATGGCTACGCCTTC.

In its sample, this clonotype was seen a few times. The rearrangement joins TRBV13 to TRBJ2-1; D uncertain. Germline V gives CDR1 PRHDT, CDR2 FYEKMQ (reference sequence). The CDR3 runs to 11 residues. Trimming pared 6 bases from V and 5 bases from J, leaving 5 bases between. The CDR3, as DNA: TGTGCCAGCAGATCTAACAATGAGCAGTTCTTC. Its translation: CASRSNNEQFF.

This clonotype was detected ten times or more. The chain uses TRBV4-1 and TRBJ2-1; D might be TRBD1 (5 bases). Germline lookup yields CDR1 MGHRA and CDR2 YSYEKL. Trimming took off 0 bases at V and 8 bases at J, with 11 bases between the two ends. The CDR3 is 14 residues long. This chain's CDR3 is CASSQDQGWDEQFF. The CDR3 DNA is TGCGCCAGCAGCCAAGATCAGGGTTGGGATGAGCAGTTCTTC.

This clonotype was seen only once. An end of the junction does not agree with germline; a read error may underlie this. The V and J genes are TRBV15 and TRBJ2-7; the match to TRBD1 covers 7 bases. This CDR3 is built from 14 residues. Germline V lookup: CDR1 LNHNV, CDR2 YYDKDF (reference sequence). The CDR3 DNA follows: TGTGCCGCCAGCACCCGGACAGGCTCCTACGAGCAGTACTTC. Encoded protein: CAASTRTGSYEQYF. The entire variable domain, with the rest obtained from reference TRBV15 and TRBJ2-7, is as follows: DAMVIQNPRYQVTQFGKPVTLSCSQTLNHNVMYWYQQKSSQAPKLLFHYYDKDFNNEADTPDNFQSRRPNTSFCFLDIRSPGLGDTAMYLCAASTRTGSYEQYFGPGTRLTVT.

This clonotype has at least ten counts. This chain connects TRBV6-5 to TRBJ2-5; 8 nucleotides line up with TRBD2. CDR3 length: 15 residues. The germline CDR1 and CDR2 sequences are MNHEY and SVGAGI. The trim removed 0 bases at V and 4 bases at J, leaving 4 bases unmatched. CDR3 in DNA: TGTGCCAGCAGTTACTCTGCGGGGGGAAGAGAGACCCAGTACTTC. This translates into CASSYSAGGRETQYF.

This clonotype was observed a few times. The chain joins TRBV29-1 to TRBJ2-5, with 8 bases identical to TRBD1. Unmatched junction bases numbered 12, after V lost 4 bases and J lost 5 bases. The CDR3 contains 15 residues. In germline, CDR1 is SQVTM, CDR2 ANQGSEA. The CDR3: CSVGRQTGVWETQYF. The DNA of the CDR3 is TGCAGCGTTGGACGCCAGACAGGGGTCTGGGAGACCCAGTACTTC.

This clonotype was seen a single time. The chain recombines TRBV30 with TRBJ1-2; no definite D call. The CDR3 contains 15 residues. The V and J ends lost 2 bases and 7 bases respectively, with 20 bases between them. The germline V gene has CDR1 GTSNPN and CDR2 SVGIG (reference sequence). The CDR3 region is CAWSPPTLGPPGYTF. Here the CDR3 DNA reads TGTGCCTGGAGTCCACCGACCCTTGGGCCCCCTGGCTACACCTTC.

This clonotype was observed at least ten times. The rearrangement uses TRBV7-9 and TRBJ2-2; 8 nucleotides match TRBD2. The CDR3 consists of 17 residues. V was clipped by 7 bases and J by 0 bases; unmatched bases: 10. The germline V gene has CDR1 SEHNR and CDR2 FQNEAQ (reference sequence). DNA of the CDR3: TGTGCCAGCAACCTCCGGGAGCGGGGGCCGAACACCGGGGAGCTGTTTTTT. It yields the protein CASNLRERGPNTGELFF.

This clonotype was observed many times. J is TRBJ2-1 and V is TRBV19; D unclear. V shed 5 bases and J shed 3 bases, with 14 bases lying between them. Germline assignment: CDR1 LNHDA and CDR2 SQIVND (reference sequence). The CDR3 has 15 residues. CDR3 amino acids: CASSLRAAYYNEQFF. In DNA, the CDR3 is TGTGCCAGTAGTTTAAGGGCGGCCTACTACAATGAGCAGTTCTTC.

This clonotype was picked up many times. The chain is built from TRBV6-1 and TRBJ2-7; 7 bases agree with TRBD2. Germline V gene lookup returns CDR1 MNHNS and CDR2 SASEGT. V lost 7 bases and J lost 0; bases outside the gene matches: 9. The CDR3 contains 15 residues. The CDR3: CASKGPSGNSYEQYF. The CDR3 DNA reads as TGTGCCAGCAAAGGACCCAGCGGGAACTCCTACGAGCAGTACTTC.

As regards this clonotype: The junction does not match germline at one end; this may be a read error. The chain has TRBV10-3 and TRBJ1-1; D uncertain. Germline V CDR1 and CDR2: ENHRY, SYGVKD. This CDR3 spans 12 amino acids. CDR3 nucleotide sequence: TGTGCCACCAGTGAGGGAGGAGTGGGGGCTTTCTTT. Translating it yields CATSEGGVGAFF.

This clonotype has just a few counts. This rearrangement joins TRBV13 to TRBJ2-7; D gene unclear. V dropped 1 base and J dropped 4 bases, with 11 bases sitting between them. CDR1 and CDR2 from the germline V gene are PRHDT and FYEKMQ (reference sequence). The CDR3 has 14 residues. CDR3 protein: CASSLDRTIYEQYF. The CDR3, as DNA: TGTGCCAGCAGCTTAGATCGGACGATATACGAGCAGTACTTC.

The table lists this clonotype with many counts. The chain recombines TRBV11-2 with TRBJ1-2; D possibly corresponds to TRBD1 (6 bases). Germline CDR1 and CDR2: SGHAT and FQNNGV. This CDR3 region has 12 residues. The V end was cut by 4 bases, the J end by 4 bases, with 7 bases between. The CDR3: CASSSTGYGYTF. CDR3 bases: TGTGCCAGCAGCTCGACAGGCTATGGCTACACCTTC.

At least ten counts were recorded for this clonotype. This chain uses TRBV29-1 with TRBJ1-1, with a possible D match to TRBD1 (6 bases). Germline CDR1 is SQVTM and CDR2 is ANQGSEA. The CDR3 has 14 residues. V was shortened by 5 bases and J by 3 bases, with 16 bases between the two germline ends. DNA of the CDR3: TGCAGCGTTCCTTTTCAGGGGCATGACACTGAAGCTTTCTTT. Amino acid sequence: CSVPFQGHDTEAFF.

About this clonotype itself: A much larger clone differs from this one at a single base, so this may be a read error. The chain recombines TRBV27 with TRBJ2-7; the D gene is possibly TRBD1 (5 bases). CDR3 size: 13 residues. The germline CDR1 and CDR2 sequences are MNHEY and SMNVEV (reference sequence). The CDR3 coding sequence is TGTGCCAGCAGTTTGCGGTGGGGCTACGAGCAGCACTTC. It translates to CASSLRWGYEQHF.

Of note for this clonotype: A much larger clone lies one base from this, so it may be a read error. V usage is TRBV11-2 and J usage is TRBJ2-3; tentative D call: TRBD2 (7 bases). Germline-derived CDR1 and CDR2 are SGHAT and FQNNGV. V lost 6 bases and J lost 4, with 17 bases in between. There are 15 residues in the CDR3. The CDR3 loop reads CASRGRGGPPDTQYF. CDR3 coding DNA: TGTGCCAGCAGGGGTAGGGGGGGGCCGCCAGATACGCAGTATTTT. Complete variable domain (other parts from reference TRBV11-2 and TRBJ2-3): EAGVAQSPRYKIIEKRQSVAFWCNPISGHATLYWYQQILGQGPKLLIQFQNNGVVDDSQLPKDRFSAERLKGVDSTLKIQPAKLEDSAVYLCASRGRGGPPDTQYFGPGTRLTVL.

The chain couples TRBV27 to TRBJ2-6, with TRBD1 matching 7 bases. CDR1 and CDR2 from the germline V gene are MNHEY and SMNVEV (reference sequence). After removal of 4 bases from V and 0 bases from J, the junction contained 3 bases not matched to a gene. The CDR3 contains 16 residues. In DNA, the CDR3 is TGTGCCAGCAGTTCAAGGACAGGCTCTGGGGCCAACGTCCTGACTTTC. This gives the protein CASSSRTGSGANVLTF.

This clonotype showed up many times. A junction end diverges from the germline sequence, so it may reflect a read error. This rearrangement joins TRBV5-1 to TRBJ2-7; TRBD1 agrees at 8 bases. Per the germline V gene, CDR1 is SGHRS and CDR2 is YFSETQ. This CDR3 has 13 amino acids. The CDR3 sequence: CASSGQGSYEQYF. CDR3 in DNA: TGTGCCAGCAGTGGACAGGGAAGCTACGAGCAGTACTTC.

Regarding this clonotype: A clone one base away is much larger, so this may be a read error. V is TRBV5-8 and J is TRBJ1-4; D is perhaps TRBD1 (6 bases). There are 16 residues in the CDR3. The germline gives CDR1 SGHTS, CDR2 YDEGEE. CDR3 sequence (DNA): TGTGCCAGCAGCTCGTTATCAGGGACAACTAATGAAAAACTGTCTTTT. It encodes CASSSLSGTTNEKLSF.

This clonotype was seen repeatedly, ten times or more. J is TRBJ1-1 and V is TRBV29-1; the D gene is possibly TRBD1 (5 bases). The CDR3 runs to 12 residues. CDR1 and CDR2 (germline): SQVTM, ANQGSEA. Trimming shortened V by 8 bases and J by 1 base, and 11 bases separated the two germline ends. CDR3: CSTGRTNTEAFF. The CDR3, as DNA: TGCAGCACGGGACGGACGAACACTGAAGCTTTCTTT.

V gene TRBV4-2 combines with J gene TRBJ2-7; TRBD1 might be the D (5 bases). Trimming left V 1 base short and J 4 bases short, with 23 bases between. CDR1 is LGHNA and CDR2 is YNFKEQ in the germline V gene. The CDR3 totals 18 residues. The CDR3 sequence is CASSQATGLGDTGYEQYF. DNA for the CDR3: TGTGCCAGCAGCCAAGCGACCGGTTTAGGGGATACTGGGTACGAGCAGTACTTC.

This clonotype was recorded many times. CDR3 sequence: CASSLANSAWTSILLAGELFF. For the CDR3, the DNA is TGTGCCAGCAGCTTAGCGAATTCTGCGTGGACGTCAATCCTCCTCGCCGGGGAGCTGTTTTTT. This rearrangement joins TRBV7-9 to TRBJ2-2; no reliable D call. V was trimmed by 0 bases and J by 6 bases, leaving 29 bases between them. The CDR3 is 21 residues long. CDR1 is SEHNR and CDR2 is FQNEAQ in the germline V gene (reference sequence). The variable domain in full, completed from reference TRBV7-9 and TRBJ2-2, reads DTGVSQNPRHKITKRGQNVTFRCDPISEHNRLYWYRQTLGQGPEFLTYFQNEAQLEKSRLLSDRFSAERPKGSFSTLEIQRTEQGDSAMYLCASSLANSAWTSILLAGELFFGEGSRLTVL.

In the case of this clonotype: A read error may be the cause here, since a much bigger clone is one base away. The V and J genes are TRBV6-5 and TRBJ2-3; D gene uncertain. Looked up from germline, CDR1 is MNHEY and CDR2 is SVGAGI. The CDR3 covers 15 residues. In DNA form, the CDR3 reads TGTGCCGGCAGTTACGGGCCTTCTAGCACAGATACGCAGTATTTT. This codes for CAGSYGPSSTDTQYF.

This clonotype was seen repeatedly, ten times or more. The chain couples TRBV4-1 to TRBJ2-3, with a weak D call TRBD1 (6 bases). With 2 bases removed from V and 4 bases from J, the gap between germline ends came to 19 bases. CDR1 MGHRA and CDR2 YSYEKL come from the germline V gene. The CDR3 has 17 amino acids. The CDR3 coding sequence is TGCGCCAGCAGCCAAATAAAGGGACAAGGAGATCCAGATACGCAGTATTTT. It yields the protein CASSQIKGQGDPDTQYF.

The genes are TRBV7-6 and TRBJ2-3; TRBD2 matches at 10 bases. The ends lost 4 bases at V and 2 bases at J; junction bases unmatched: 3. Germline CDR1 is SGHVS and CDR2 is FNYEAQ. This CDR3 has 15 residues. CDR3 region: CASSSLAGDTDTQYF. The CDR3 DNA reads as TGTGCCAGCAGCTCTCTAGCGGGGGACACAGATACGCAGTATTTT.

This clonotype was counted many times. The CDR3 nucleotides read TGTGCCAGCAGCCCAAGGGAGCAGGCCCCTGAAGCTTTCTTT. It specifies CASSPREQAPEAFF. The chain joins TRBV28 to TRBJ1-1; D ambiguous. The CDR3 consists of 14 residues. Germline CDR1 and CDR2: MDHEN and SYDVKM. Trimming removed 6 bases at V and 6 bases at J, with 17 bases between.